These T cell receptor beta chains were read from a single sample in a study of blood T cell repertoires in COVID-19. Profiling relied on immunoSEQ multiplex PCR, and the TCRdb table lists in-frame clones only, not all of them. In the table there are about 170,000 clones, about 80% of which are singletons. Specimen: peripheral blood. These receptors all stem from a man between 65 and 85 years old with active or convalescent COVID-19. Both conserved end residues are part of each CDR3. Fields, in order: V gene, D gene, J gene, clone size, CDR3 protein, CDR3 DNA. A D gene is named only where the DNA matches it firmly. Expanded clones get a size class; other rows say once, few or many, or leave the size out.

TRBV9	TRBD1	TRBJ1-2	.	CASSVSGGPNYGYTF	TGTGCCAGCAGCGTTTCAGGGGGCCCTAACTATGGCTACACCTTC
TRBV19	.	TRBJ2-3	once	CASTPGRVLADTQYF	TGTGCCAGTACCCCCGGCAGGGTTCTCGCAGATACGCAGTATTTT
TRBV7-2	.	TRBJ1-3	.	CASSLGLTPSGNTIYF	TGTGCCAGCAGCTTAGGGCTGACACCCTCTGGAAACACCATATATTTT
TRBV24-1	.	TRBJ1-2	.	CATSDSGQLGGYTF	TGTGCCACCAGTGATTCAGGACAGTTGGGGGGCTACACCTTC
TRBV4-3	TRBD1	TRBJ1-2	few	CASSQSYGQGDYGYTF	TGCGCCAGCAGCCAAAGTTACGGACAGGGGGACTATGGCTACACCTTC
TRBV4-1	TRBD1	TRBJ2-7	.	CASSQESRTGVGEQYF	TGCGCCAGCAGCCAAGAATCCCGGACAGGGGTAGGCGAGCAGTACTTC
TRBV10-3	TRBD1	TRBJ1-1	.	CAIRPRGQKTEAFF	TGTGCCATCAGGCCACGGGGACAGAAAACTGAAGCTTTCTTT
TRBV21-1	.	TRBJ1-3	.	CASSKAGRDLWTIYF	TGTGCCAGCAGCAAAGCAGGCCGGGACTTGTGGACCATATATTTT
TRBV5-1	TRBD1	TRBJ1-1	.	CASAAGGGLEAFF	TGCGCCAGCGCAGCAGGGGGCGGGCTTGAAGCTTTCTTT
TRBV14	TRBD1	TRBJ2-6	.	CASSPRGQGANVLTF	TGTGCCAGCAGCCCCAGGGGGCAAGGGGCCAACGTCCTGACTTTC
TRBV5-5	.	TRBJ2-7	.	CVSSFGTSDEQYF	TGTGTCAGCAGTTTTGGGACTTCTGACGAGCAGTACTTC
TRBV29-1	.	TRBJ1-4	few	CSVEQNEKLFF	TGCAGCGTTGAACAAAATGAAAAACTGTTTTTT
TRBV7-2	.	TRBJ2-1	.	CASSPQGRSSYNEQFF	TGTGCCAGCAGCCCACAGGGGAGGAGCTCCTACAATGAGCAGTTCTTC
TRBV19	.	TRBJ1-1	.	CASSIEWGAYAFF	TGTGCCAGTAGTATAGAGTGGGGCGCATACGCTTTCTTT
TRBV5-4	.	TRBJ1-2	.	CASSLVQGVRRNYGYTF	TGTGCCAGCAGCTTGGTTCAGGGTGTGCGTCGTAACTATGGCTACACCTTC
TRBV27	TRBD1	TRBJ2-7	.	CASSRTGGYEQYF	TGTGCCAGCAGCCGGACAGGGGGCTACGAGCAGTACTTC
TRBV6-1	.	TRBJ1-4	.	CASREKRPSGFEKLFF	TGTGCCAGCAGAGAAAAAAGACCGTCGGGTTTTGAAAAACTGTTTTTT
TRBV23-1	.	TRBJ1-2	.	CASSGVGQNHGYTF	TGCGCCAGCAGCGGGGTAGGGCAGAACCATGGCTACACCTTC
TRBV3-1/TRBV3-2	.	TRBJ1-1	.	CASSQRDRNTEAFF	TGTGCCAGCAGCCAGCGTGACAGGAACACTGAAGCTTTCTTT
TRBV4-3	TRBD2	TRBJ2-5	.	CASSQEGGRQTQYF	TGCGCCAGCAGCCAAGAGGGCGGGAGGCAGACCCAGTACTTC
TRBV5-5	.	TRBJ2-1	.	CASSVQLVASPYNEQFF	TGTGCCAGCAGCGTGCAGTTGGTAGCTAGTCCCTACAATGAGCAGTTCTTC
TRBV2	TRBD1	TRBJ1-5	.	CASRARQGKNQPQHF	TGTGCCAGCAGGGCCAGACAGGGTAAGAATCAGCCCCAGCATTTT
TRBV28	.	TRBJ1-1	.	CASSPALGLNTEAFF	TGTGCCAGCAGTCCAGCCTTGGGGCTGAACACTGAAGCTTTCTTT
TRBV10-2	.	TRBJ2-2	.	CASSVLMGSRELFF	TGCGCCAGCAGTGTCCTCATGGGTAGCCGGGAGCTGTTTTTT
TRBV27	TRBD2	TRBJ2-2	.	CASSPTPLAGGGSNTGELFF	TGTGCCAGCAGTCCCACCCCACTAGCGGGAGGCGGTTCGAACACCGGGGAGCTGTTTTTT
TRBV28	TRBD1	TRBJ2-7	.	CASSRGGDRGMYEQYF	TGTGCCAGCAGTAGGGGAGGGGACAGGGGAATGTACGAGCAGTACTTC
TRBV18	.	TRBJ2-7	.	CASSSYRDPYEQYF	TGTGCCAGCTCATCGTACAGGGACCCCTACGAGCAGTACTTC
TRBV5-4	TRBD1	TRBJ2-7	.	CASSLGQGATGQYF	TGTGCCAGCAGTCTAGGACAGGGGGCTACCGGGCAGTACTTC
TRBV5-1	.	TRBJ2-3	.	CASGPGKGASTDTQYF	TGCGCCAGCGGGCCGGGTAAGGGAGCTAGCACAGATACGCAGTATTTT
TRBV18	TRBD1	TRBJ1-1	.	CASSPPPGQGNTEAFF	TGTGCCAGCTCACCACCGCCCGGACAGGGGAACACTGAAGCTTTCTTT
TRBV9	.	TRBJ1-1	.	CASTKGDGNTEAFF	TGTGCCAGCACTAAAGGAGATGGGAACACTGAAGCTTTCTTT
TRBV7-7	.	TRBJ2-7	.	CASSDGPSGEQYF	TGTGCTAGCAGTGATGGGCCTTCGGGGGAGCAGTACTTC
TRBV19	.	TRBJ2-1	.	CASSIMGGSYNEQFF	TGTGCCAGTAGTATAATGGGGGGCTCCTACAATGAGCAGTTCTTC
TRBV7-9	.	TRBJ2-7	.	CASSSWGGHEQYF	TGTGCCAGCAGCTCATGGGGGGGCCACGAGCAGTACTTC
TRBV10-3	.	TRBJ2-3	.	CAVTPSGTDTQYF	TGTGCCGTTACCCCGTCGGGCACAGATACGCAGTATTTT
TRBV7-2	TRBD1	TRBJ2-5	.	CASSLSPLTGAETQYF	TGTGCCAGCAGCTTATCCCCTTTGACAGGGGCAGAGACCCAGTACTTC
TRBV13	.	TRBJ1-2	.	CASSSRTVIYGYTF	TGTGCCAGCAGCTCTCGGACAGTCATCTATGGCTACACCTTC
TRBV7-2	TRBD2	TRBJ2-7	few	CASSYLSAGASYEQYF	TGTGCCAGCAGCTACCTTTCGGCGGGAGCCTCCTACGAGCAGTACTTC
TRBV27	.	TRBJ1-5	few	CASSLARVKSNQPQHF	TGTGCCAGCAGTTTAGCCAGGGTAAAAAGCAATCAGCCCCAGCATTTT
TRBV15	TRBD2	TRBJ2-7	.	CATSRDTWASGRRAREQYF	TGTGCCACCAGCAGAGATACCTGGGCTAGCGGGAGAAGAGCTAGAGAGCAGTACTTC
TRBV20-1	TRBD2	TRBJ2-1	.	CSASEAGGPSTYNEQFF	TGCAGTGCTAGTGAGGCGGGAGGCCCATCCACCTACAATGAGCAGTTCTTC
TRBV6-5	TRBD1	TRBJ2-3	.	CASSNPGGSEYF	TGTGCCAGCAGTAACCCAGGGGGCTCGGAGTATTTT
TRBV3-1/TRBV3-2	TRBD1	TRBJ1-5	once	CASSATGNQPQHF	TGTGCCAGCAGCGCGACAGGGAACCAGCCCCAGCATTTT
TRBV6-5	.	TRBJ1-1	.	CATAVTSNTEAFF	TGTGCCACCGCGGTCACTTCGAACACTGAAGCTTTCTTT
TRBV29-1	.	TRBJ1-2	few	CSVEAGSYYGYTF	TGCAGCGTTGAAGCGGGGTCCTACTATGGCTACACCTTC
TRBV27	TRBD1	TRBJ1-2	.	CASSSDRGPYGYTF	TGTGCCAGCAGTTCGGACAGGGGGCCCTATGGCTACACCTTC
TRBV7-9	.	TRBJ2-7	.	CASSLRDGGDEQYF	TGTGCCAGCAGCCTGCGGGACGGCGGCGACGAGCAGTACTTC
TRBV6-2/TRBV6-3	TRBD1	TRBJ1-4	.	CASSYPLAGTGGEKLFF	TGTGCCAGCAGTTACCCCCTTGCTGGGACAGGGGGAGAAAAACTGTTTTTT
TRBV18	TRBD1	TRBJ1-5	once	CASSLNRGDQPQHF	TGTGCCAGCTCACTAAACAGGGGTGATCAGCCCCAGCATTTT
TRBV7-2	.	TRBJ2-2	.	CASSPWGPGPPNTGELFF	TGTGCCAGCAGCCCCTGGGGGCCGGGACCCCCGAACACCGGGGAGCTGTTTTTT
TRBV25-1	TRBD1	TRBJ2-2	few	CASSGLTGGTGELFF	TGTGCCAGCAGTGGCCTGACAGGGGGCACCGGGGAGCTGTTTTTT
TRBV7-9	.	TRBJ1-1	.	CASTRGFTEAFF	TGTGCCAGCACGCGGGGTTTCACTGAAGCTTTCTTT
TRBV3-1/TRBV3-2	.	TRBJ2-3	.	CASSPTRDTQYF	TGTGCCAGCAGCCCAACTCGGGATACGCAGTATTTT
TRBV3-1/TRBV3-2	TRBD1	TRBJ2-5	.	CASSPRQGTWETQYF	TGTGCCAGCAGCCCCCGACAGGGGACGTGGGAGACCCAGTACTTC
TRBV6-5	.	TRBJ2-2	once	CATHRGARELFF	TGTGCTACCCATCGGGGGGCGAGGGAGCTGTTTTTT
TRBV28	.	TRBJ1-2	.	CASIAGRHDYTF	TGTGCCAGCATTGCAGGGCGGCATGACTACACCTTC
TRBV30	.	TRBJ1-1	.	CAWSMSGVNTEAFF	TGTGCCTGGAGTATGTCAGGGGTGAACACTGAAGCTTTCTTT